The next 21 T cell receptor beta chains were all read from a single sample in a study of blood T cells in healthy people across ages. Next came a second PCR, run for about 7 to 12 cycles, which used a sample-barcoded 5' primer along with a J-beta primer mix. TCRdb called the 5' RACE reads again in MiXCR, with one record for every CDR3 protein. The sample contains 800,000 to 1,000,000 distinct CDR3 sequences, about 48% of which appear only once. Sequenced sample: blood. All receptors come from a man aged 25 to 45 in good health.

The rearrangement links TRBV4-2 to TRBJ2-2, with 10 bases aligning to TRBD2. Losses at the gene ends were 1 base for V and 8 bases for J; bases not matched to a gene: 10. Germline V gene lookup returns CDR1 LGHNA and CDR2 YNFKEQ. There are 17 residues in the CDR3. The CDR3 DNA sequence: TGTGCCAGCAGCCAAGTTCAAGCGGGAGGGCTAGGGGGGGAGCTGTTTTTT. It specifies CASSQVQAGGLGGELFF.

This sequence joins TRBV14 and TRBJ2-3, with 7 positions matching TRBD2. The CDR3 has 17 amino acids. V trimming: 1 base; J trimming: 0 bases; junction bases outside the gene matches: 7. The germline V gene encodes CDR1 SGHDN and CDR2 FVKESK. Written as DNA, the CDR3 is TGTGCCAGCAGCCAAGGCCTAGCGGTCCCTAGCACAGATACGCAGTATTTT. Its translation: CASSQGLAVPSTDTQYF.

CDR3 protein: CAISETTGTVNTEAFF. The DNA for the CDR3 is TGTGCCATCAGTGAGACAACCGGGACGGTAAACACTGAAGCTTTCTTT. The chain joins TRBV10-3 to TRBJ1-1; tentative D call: TRBD1 (5 bases). Per germline, CDR1 ENHRY and CDR2 SYGVKD. This CDR3 spans 16 amino acids. Deletions cut 2 bases from V and 2 bases from J, with 15 bases between.

This clonotype was observed a few times. The rearrangement links TRBV15 to TRBJ2-3, with a tentative D call TRBD2 (6 bases). In germline, CDR1 is LNHNV, CDR2 YYDKDF (reference sequence). This CDR3 comprises 15 residues. Trimming shortened V by 4 bases and J by 0 bases, and 11 bases separated the two germline ends. The CDR3 is CATSMRRGSTDTQYF. The CDR3 coding sequence is TGTGCCACCAGCATGCGCCGGGGGAGCACAGATACGCAGTATTTT. The full variable domain, completed using reference TRBV15 and TRBJ2-3, is DAMVIQNPRYQVTQFGKPVTLSCSQTLNHNVMYWYQQKSSQAPKLLFHYYDKDFNNEADTPDNFQSRRPNTSFCFLDIRSPGLGDTAMYLCATSMRRGSTDTQYFGPGTRLTVL.

The gene calls are TRBV5-1 and TRBJ1-2, with D possibly matching TRBD1 (6 bases). Trimming pared 3 bases from V and 5 bases from J, leaving 14 bases between. Germline V gives CDR1 SGHRS, CDR2 YFSETQ. This CDR3 is 14 amino acids long. The CDR3 coding sequence is TGCGCCAGCAGCTCAAGGGGGATACATTATGGCTACACCTTC. This translates into CASSSRGIHYGYTF.

This clonotype was seen a few times. The rearrangement links TRBV6-5 to TRBJ1-1; unclear D gene. Between the trimmed V and J ends, which lost 9 bases and 0 bases, there was a span of 5 bases. The V gene's germline CDR1 is MNHEY and CDR2 SVGAGI. CDR3 length: 11 residues. The CDR3 sequence: CARVLNTEAFF. CDR3 nucleotide sequence: TGTGCCAGAGTACTGAACACTGAAGCTTTCTTT.

The gene calls are TRBV29-1 and TRBJ2-6; a weak D match, TRBD1 (6 bases). The germline gives CDR1 SQVTM, CDR2 ANQGSEA. V was pared by 6 bases and J by 1 base, with 7 bases between. This CDR3 comprises 13 residues. The CDR3 nucleotides read TGCAGCGTGCAGGGGTCTGGGGCCAACGTCCTGACTTTC. The encoded protein is CSVQGSGANVLTF.

This clonotype showed up just a few times. V gene TRBV20-1 combines with J gene TRBJ2-3; 8 nucleotides agree with TRBD1. Germline trimming cut 2 bases from V and 3 bases from J; bases unmatched to any gene: 4. The V gene's germline CDR1 is DFQATT and CDR2 SNEGSKA (reference sequence). CDR3 size: 14 residues. In DNA form, the CDR3 reads TGCAGTGCTAGACCCGGGACAGGTACAGATACGCAGTATTTT. As protein: CSARPGTGTDTQYF.

Only a few counts were recorded for this clonotype. V usage is TRBV20-1 and J usage is TRBJ2-7; TRBD2 aligns across 9 bases. V lost 3 bases, J lost 7 bases, and 10 bases stayed unmatched. This CDR3 is built from 14 residues. The germline CDR1 and CDR2 sequences are DFQATT and SNEGSKA (reference sequence). The CDR3 loop reads CSASEAGGLLEQYF. Written as DNA, the CDR3 is TGCAGTGCTAGTGAGGCGGGGGGGCTGTTGGAGCAGTACTTC.

This rearrangement joins TRBV7-2 to TRBJ2-7; tentative D call: TRBD2 (7 bases). V lost 4 bases and J lost 2, with 15 bases in between. The germline V gene encodes CDR1 SGHTA and CDR2 FQGNSA. The CDR3 length is 15 residues. CDR3 in amino acids: CASSYTRGGAYEQYF. In DNA form, the CDR3 reads TGTGCCAGCAGCTATACGAGAGGGGGGGCCTACGAGCAGTACTTC.

The chain is built from TRBV5-5 and TRBJ2-5; unclear D gene. In germline, CDR1 is SGHKS, CDR2 YYEKEE (reference sequence). This CDR3 is 13 amino acids long. Trimming took 1 base from V and 5 from J, leaving 9 bases between them. CDR3: CASSLQTGETQYF. In nucleotides, the CDR3 is TGTGCCAGCAGCTTGCAGACTGGCGAGACCCAGTACTTC.

This chain uses TRBV6-2 or TRBV6-3 with TRBJ2-1; either TRBD1 or TRBD2 may fit D (6 bases each). TRBJ2-7 explains the end of the DNA better; the J call may be wrong. The length of the CDR3 is 15 residues. Germline V CDR1 and CDR2: MNHEY, SVGEGT. The DNA for the CDR3 is TGTGCCAGCAGCCTCCCAGGGGAGGTTTACAATGAGCAGTACTTC. The encoded protein is CASSLPGEVYNEQYF.

This clonotype has a handful of counts. The CDR3 region has the DNA TGTGCCAGCAGTGAGACAGGCGGTGGCAACAATGAGCAGTTCTTC. It translates to CASSETGGGNNEQFF. V gene TRBV28 combines with J gene TRBJ2-1; perhaps TRBD1 as D (6 bases). Germline loops: CDR1 MDHEN, CDR2 SYDVKM. The V gene lost 5 bases and the J gene lost 5 bases, with 16 bases spanning the gap. This CDR3 has 15 amino acids.

On this clonotype: Mismatch with germline at one junction end may stem from a read error. V usage is TRBV20-1 and J usage is TRBJ1-2; D remains ambiguous. Germline assignment: CDR1 DFQATT and CDR2 SNEGSKA (reference sequence). This CDR3 has 12 amino acids. The CDR3 DNA is TGCAGTCCTAGTTTAGAGACCTATGGCTACACCTTC. Translating gives CSPSLETYGYTF.

The J gene is TRBJ2-3, the V gene TRBV11-1, with D uncertain. Looked up from germline, CDR1 is SGHAT and CDR2 is FQDESV (reference sequence). V was cut by 5 bases and J by 1 base, with 13 bases left in between. The CDR3 consists of 15 residues. The DNA of the CDR3 is TGTGCCAGCAGCAACCCGGTATCCGGCACAGATACGCAGTATTTT. Encoded protein: CASSNPVSGTDTQYF.

J is TRBJ1-1 and V is TRBV20-1, with 8 positions matching TRBD1. The CDR3 loop spans 16 amino acids. Germline lookup yields CDR1 DFQATT and CDR2 SNEGSKA (reference sequence). The ends lost 6 bases at V and 0 bases at J; junction bases unmatched: 12. The CDR3 reads CSAEVRDRRLNTEAFF. The CDR3 nucleotides are TGCAGTGCCGAGGTCCGGGACAGGAGGCTGAACACTGAAGCTTTCTTT.

This clonotype showed up many times. The chain combines TRBV7-2 with TRBJ2-3, with TRBD2 identical over 16 bases. CDR1 SGHTA and CDR2 FQGNSA come from the germline V gene. The CDR3 length is 17 residues. V lost 5 bases, J lost 6 bases, and 8 bases stayed unmatched. CDR3 coding DNA: TGTGCCAGCAGCCCCGGGACTAGCGGGGGGGCCGTGGATACGCAGTATTTT. This gives the protein CASSPGTSGGAVDTQYF.

This clonotype showed up just a few times. This sequence joins TRBV11-2 and TRBJ2-7, with TRBD1 identical over 8 bases. This CDR3 comprises 16 residues. V lost 1 base and J lost 2; bases outside the gene matches: 7. Germline V gene lookup returns CDR1 SGHAT and CDR2 FQNNGV. CDR3: CASSLGLLQGAYEQYF. The CDR3 coding sequence is TGTGCCAGCAGCTTAGGATTGTTACAGGGGGCCTACGAGCAGTACTTC. Based on the CDR3 plus reference TRBV11-2 and TRBJ2-7, the full variable domain is EAGVAQSPRYKIIEKRQSVAFWCNPISGHATLYWYQQILGQGPKLLIQFQNNGVVDDSQLPKDRFSAERLKGVDSTLKIQPAKLEDSAVYLCASSLGLLQGAYEQYFGPGTRLTVT.

The chain is built from TRBV7-3 and TRBJ2-7; 8 nucleotides align to TRBD2. The DNA end is more similar to TRBJ2-5, so the J call may be wrong. The length of the CDR3 is 15 residues. From germline, CDR1 is SGHTA and CDR2 FQGTGA. The CDR3 DNA reads as TGTGCCAGCAGCTCGGGACTAGGCGGGCTCAAGACCCAGTACTTC. Translation gives CASSSGLGGLKTQYF.

This clonotype was counted ten times or more. This sequence joins TRBV7-3 and TRBJ2-1; TRBD2 might be the D (6 bases). Germline V gives CDR1 SGHTA, CDR2 FQGTGA. Between the trimmed V and J ends, which lost 2 bases and 6 bases, there was a span of 8 bases. The CDR3 has 13 amino acids. The CDR3 region is CASSLGTLNEQFF. DNA of the CDR3: TGTGCCAGCAGCTTAGGGACTCTCAATGAGCAGTTCTTC.

This clonotype was observed a handful of times. The chain carries TRBV7-9 and TRBJ1-2, with 7 bases fitting TRBD1. The CDR3 is 15 amino acids. Trimming removed 1 base from V and 3 bases from J; junction bases left unmatched: 5. Germline CDR1 reads SEHNR; CDR2 reads FQNEAQ (reference sequence). The CDR3 DNA reads as TGTGCCAGCAGCTTAGGGGGACAGCGTCACTATGGCTACACCTTC. As protein: CASSLGGQRHYGYTF.